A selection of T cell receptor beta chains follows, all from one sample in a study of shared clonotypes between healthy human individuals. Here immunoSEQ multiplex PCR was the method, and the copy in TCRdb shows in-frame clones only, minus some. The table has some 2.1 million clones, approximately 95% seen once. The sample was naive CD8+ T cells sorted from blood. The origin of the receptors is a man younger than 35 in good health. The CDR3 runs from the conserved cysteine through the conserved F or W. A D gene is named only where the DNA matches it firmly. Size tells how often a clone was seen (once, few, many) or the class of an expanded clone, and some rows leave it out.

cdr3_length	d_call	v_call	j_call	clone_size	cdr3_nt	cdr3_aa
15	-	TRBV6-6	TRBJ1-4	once	TGTGCCAGCACCCCGGGGGGGAGGTTTCGGGAAAAACTGTTTTTT	CASTPGGRFREKLFF
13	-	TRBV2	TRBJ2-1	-	TGTGCCAGCGGGCGAGGAGACTACAATGAGCAGTTCTTC	CASGRGDYNEQFF
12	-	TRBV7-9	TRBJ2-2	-	TGTGCCAGCAGCTACGGAACCGGGGAGCTGTTTTTT	CASSYGTGELFF
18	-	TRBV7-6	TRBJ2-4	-	TGTGCCAGCAGCTTAACCCTAGACGGTGAGCTAGCCAAAAACATTCAGTACTTC	CASSLTLDGELAKNIQYF
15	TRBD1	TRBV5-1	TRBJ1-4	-	TGCGCCAGCAGCTTGGTCGGGACAGGGGGGAAAAAACTGTTTTTT	CASSLVGTGGKKLFF
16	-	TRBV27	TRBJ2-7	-	TGTGCCAGCAGTTTATCCGCGGGGAGTTGGACCTACGAGCAGTACTTC	CASSLSAGSWTYEQYF
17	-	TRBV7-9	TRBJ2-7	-	TGTGCCAGCAGCCCTCCGACCCCCTCCGGGGAGGAAATCCGGCAGTACTTC	CASSPPTPSGEEIRQYF
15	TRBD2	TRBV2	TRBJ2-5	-	TGTGCCAGCCTTTGGACTAGCGGGGGGCAAGAGACCCAGTACTTC	CASLWTSGGQETQYF
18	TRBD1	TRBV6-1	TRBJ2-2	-	TGTGCCAGCAGTGAAGCGATCCAAGGACAGGCGTACACCGGGGAGCTGTTTTTT	CASSEAIQGQAYTGELFF
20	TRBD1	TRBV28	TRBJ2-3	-	TGTGCCAGCAGTTGTTTTGATCTTCGGGACAGTTGTTTTAGCACAGATACGCAGTATTTT	CASSCFDLRDSCFSTDTQYF
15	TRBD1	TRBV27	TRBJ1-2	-	TGTGCCAGCAGTTCGTCTGACAGGGTGGTGGATGGCTACACCTTC	CASSSSDRVVDGYTF
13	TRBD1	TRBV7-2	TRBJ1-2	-	TGTGCCAGCAGCACAGGGACAGGGGATGGCTACACCTTC	CASSTGTGDGYTF
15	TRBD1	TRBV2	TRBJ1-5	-	TGTGCCAGCAGGGAGACAGGGGGTGGCAATCAGCCCCAGCATTTT	CASRETGGGNQPQHF
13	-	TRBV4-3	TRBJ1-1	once	TGCGCCAGCAGCCAAGAATCCGGGAGTGAAGCTTTCTTT	CASSQESGSEAFF
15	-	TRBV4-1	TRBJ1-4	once	TGCGCCAGCAGCCAAGGGGGAGTAGGTGATGAAAAACTGTTTTTT	CASSQGGVGDEKLFF
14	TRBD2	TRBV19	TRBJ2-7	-	TGTGCCAGTAGTCTAGGACTAGCACCGACCGAGCAGTACTTC	CASSLGLAPTEQYF
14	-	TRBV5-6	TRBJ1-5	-	TGTGCCAGCAGGATCTGGGGATCTAATCAGCCCCAGCATTTT	CASRIWGSNQPQHF
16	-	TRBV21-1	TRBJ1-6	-	TGTGCCAGCAGCAAAGGGGTGCGGTACTATAATTCACCCCTCCACTTT	CASSKGVRYYNSPLHF
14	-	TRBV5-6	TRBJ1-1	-	TGTGCCAGCAGTACCGGCCTGGAGGGCACTGAAGCTTTCTTT	CASSTGLEGTEAFF
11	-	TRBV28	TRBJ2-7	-	TGTGCCAGCAGTTCCCCCTACGAGCAGTACTTC	CASSSPYEQYF
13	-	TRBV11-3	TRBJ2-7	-	TGTGCCAGCAGCTTAGCCGCGTCCTACGAGCAGTACTTC	CASSLAASYEQYF